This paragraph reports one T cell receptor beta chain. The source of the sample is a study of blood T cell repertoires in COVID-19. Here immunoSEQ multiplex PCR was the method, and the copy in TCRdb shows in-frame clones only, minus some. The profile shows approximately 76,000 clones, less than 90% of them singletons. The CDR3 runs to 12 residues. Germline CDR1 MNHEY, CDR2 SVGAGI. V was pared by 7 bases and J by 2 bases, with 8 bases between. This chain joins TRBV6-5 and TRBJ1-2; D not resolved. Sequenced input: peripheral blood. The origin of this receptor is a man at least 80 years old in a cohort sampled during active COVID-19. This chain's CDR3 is CASTRSNYGYTF. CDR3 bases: TGTGCCAGCACCCGTTCGAACTATGGCTACACCTTC.